What follows describes a single T cell receptor (beta chain). Its target is not known. The data are from a study of cytomegalovirus exposure and HLA in healthy donors. Overall study results and limits: Specificity of a few CMV-associated chains for CMV antigens was verified in vitro. Subsequent analysis found a tendency for first-cohort TCR clusters to co-occur within the 100 to 150 validation repertoires. The dataset shows that most TCR sequences were rare, while some public TCRs occurred in many donors.

The CDR3 is 14 residues long. V lost 6 bases to trimming and J lost 0 bases; unmatched junction nucleotides: 4. CDR1 is MGHDK, CDR2 SYGVNS, per germline. The assay was immunoSEQ multiplex PCR, and TCRdb's table has in-frame clones only and misses some. The sample holds fewer than 350,000 clones, roughly 90% seen once. The sequenced material came from PBMCs. J is TRBJ2-5 and V is TRBV25-1; 7 nucleotides line up with TRBD1. The TCR comes from a woman younger than 30 in good health and CMV-seronegative. CDR3 loop: CASSAGTDQETQYF. Here the CDR3 DNA reads TGTGCCAGCAGCGCAGGGACAGACCAAGAGACCCAGTACTTC.